These T cell receptor beta chains were read from a single sample in a study of T cell responses to AZD1222 COVID-19 vaccine. This table comes from immunoSEQ multiplex PCR, and its TCRdb copy is limited to in-frame clones, with some not included. The sample shows 150,000 to 200,000 clones, about 94% of them seen only once. The material sequenced was peripheral blood, taken on day 0 of AZD1222 vaccination. The receptor set was obtained from an adult in good health. The CDR3 runs from the conserved cysteine through the conserved F or W. Fields, in order: V gene, D gene, clone size, J gene, CDR3 DNA, CDR3 protein. The D gene is left open where the match is weak. Clone size appears in some rows only: once, few, many, or a class for an expanded clone.

>TRBV24-1|.|.|TRBJ2-5
TGTGCCACCAGTGATTTGATGGAGCAAGAGACCCAGTACTTC
CATSDLMEQETQYF
>TRBV2|TRBD2|.|TRBJ2-4
TGTGCCAGCAGTTATAGACTAGCAGACATTCAGTACTTC
CASSYRLADIQYF
>TRBV5-1|TRBD1|.|TRBJ2-7
TGCGCCAGCAGCAAGGACAGGGGGCAGTACGAGCAGTACTTC
CASSKDRGQYEQYF
>TRBV30|TRBD1|.|TRBJ1-2
TGTGCCTGGAGCCGACAGGGCTATGGCTACACCTTC
CAWSRQGYGYTF
>TRBV19|.|.|TRBJ2-5
TGTGCCAGTAGTATAAAGGGGACCCAGTACTTC
CASSIKGTQYF
>TRBV18|TRBD1|.|TRBJ1-1
TGTGCCAGCTCACCAATCACAGGGGCGACCACTGAAGCTTTCTTT
CASSPITGATTEAFF
>TRBV18|.|.|TRBJ1-5
TGTGCCAGCTCACTACAGGGAGAGAATCAGCCCCAGCATTTT
CASSLQGENQPQHF
>TRBV6-2/TRBV6-3|.|.|TRBJ2-2
TGTGCCAGCAGTTACGGACAGCCAGGGACCGGGGAGCTGTTTTTT
CASSYGQPGTGELFF
>TRBV19|.|.|TRBJ1-6
TGTGCCAGTACCCCTCGGGGCTCCGGAGGGTCACCCCTCCACTTT
CASTPRGSGGSPLHF
>TRBV28|.|.|TRBJ2-2
TGTGCCAGCTCAGGGTCCGGGGAGCTGTTTTTT
CASSGSGELFF
>TRBV6-2/TRBV6-3|TRBD1|.|TRBJ1-1
TGTGCCAGCAGTACGCCTCGGACAGGCCACGGTGAAGCTTTCTTT
CASSTPRTGHGEAFF
>TRBV7-3|TRBD2|.|TRBJ2-2
TGTGCCAGCAGCTTAGGCCCGGGACTAGGGGCCGGGGAGCTGTTTTTT
CASSLGPGLGAGELFF
>TRBV19|TRBD1|.|TRBJ2-2
TGTGCCAGTATAGACAGGGGGCAGGGCACCGGGGAGCTGTTTTTT
CASIDRGQGTGELFF
>TRBV18|.|few|TRBJ2-7
TGTGCCAGCTCAAGTTTACAGGGTGTTACCTACGAGCAGTACTTC
CASSSLQGVTYEQYF
>TRBV7-2|.|once|TRBJ2-2
TGTGCCAGCAGCTTAGTTCGGAGATCCGGGACAGGGGAGCTGTTTTTT
CASSLVRRSGTGELFF
>TRBV28|.|once|TRBJ2-7
TGTGCCAGCAGTCTCGGGGACTACGAGCAGTACTTC
CASSLGDYEQYF
>TRBV7-8|.|.|TRBJ1-1
TGTGCCAGCAGCCGAGGACTGAACACTGAAGCTTTCTTT
CASSRGLNTEAFF
>TRBV7-3|.|.|TRBJ1-3
TGTGCCAGCAGCCAGGGACCGAGCTCTGGAAACACCATATATTTT
CASSQGPSSGNTIYF
>TRBV27|TRBD1|.|TRBJ2-1
TGTGCCAGCAGTCCCTGGACAGGGCGAGATGAGCAGTTCTTC
CASSPWTGRDEQFF
>TRBV24-1|.|once|TRBJ2-1
TGTGCCACCAGTGGAAAGATTCGGGCGGGATCCTACAATGAGCAGTTCTTC
CATSGKIRAGSYNEQFF
>TRBV11-3|TRBD2|.|TRBJ2-1
TGTGCCAGCAGCTTAACTAGCGGGAGGGGTGAGCAGTTCTTC
CASSLTSGRGEQFF
>TRBV5-1|TRBD2|.|TRBJ2-1
TGCGCCAGCAGCCAGCTAGCGGGAGGTAATGAGCAGTTCTTC
CASSQLAGGNEQFF
>TRBV3-1/TRBV3-2|.|.|TRBJ2-2
TGTGCCAGCAGCCAAAGCCGGAACACCGGGGAGCTGTTTTTT
CASSQSRNTGELFF
>TRBV6-1|.|.|TRBJ2-1
TGTGCCAGCAGTGAAGTCGGGGGCTACAATGAGCAGTTCTTC
CASSEVGGYNEQFF
>TRBV4-3|.|.|TRBJ2-1
TGCGCCAGCAGCAGCGTCCTATCCTACAATGAGCAGTTCTTC
CASSSVLSYNEQFF
>TRBV5-1|.|.|TRBJ2-1
TGCGCCAGCACCCACCGGGACCTCTTAGGCGTTGAGCAGTTCTTC
CASTHRDLLGVEQFF
>TRBV16|.|.|TRBJ2-7
TGTGCCAGCGGACATTTCTACGAGCAGTACTTC
CASGHFYEQYF
>TRBV15|.|.|TRBJ2-7
TGTGCCACCAGCAGACTAGAAGGGGCATACGAGCAGTACTTC
CATSRLEGAYEQYF
>TRBV19|TRBD2|.|TRBJ2-7
TGTGCCAGTAGTACCATGACTAGCGGGCGTTCCTACGAGCAGTACTTC
CASSTMTSGRSYEQYF
>TRBV5-1|.|.|TRBJ2-4
TGCGCCAGCACCAATGGGGCGGGGGCCAAAAACATTCAGTACTTC
CASTNGAGAKNIQYF
>TRBV28|.|.|TRBJ1-1
TGTGCCAGCAGTTTGAGTGACAGGTTACTTCAACGGGGAGCTTTCTTT
CASSLSDRLLQRGAFF
>TRBV11-2|.|.|TRBJ1-2
TGTGCCAGCAGCTTAGGCGTCAGGGGTGGCTATGGCTACACCTTC
CASSLGVRGGYGYTF
>TRBV28|TRBD1|.|TRBJ1-1
TGTGCCAGCAGTTCAAGGGACAGGGGACAAATTGAAGCTTTCTTT
CASSSRDRGQIEAFF
>TRBV5-1|.|once|TRBJ1-1
TGCGCCAGCAGCCGGGCGGGGGGCGCGGGGACTGAAGCTTTCTTT
CASSRAGGAGTEAFF
>TRBV3-1/TRBV3-2|TRBD2|.|TRBJ2-3
TGTGCCAGCAGCGCAAGACTAGCCGCGGATACGCAGTATTTT
CASSARLAADTQYF
>TRBV27|.|.|TRBJ2-2
TGTGCCAGCAGTCCGGGCGGTCCCGGGGAGCTGTTTTTT
CASSPGGPGELFF
>TRBV6-5|.|.|TRBJ2-5
TGTGCCAGCAGTTACGTCCGGGACAGCGGGGAGACCCAGTACTTC
CASSYVRDSGETQYF
>TRBV28|.|once|TRBJ1-1
TGTGCCAGCAGTTCACTCCGGGGTTTCGGGGGGCAGGGCACTGAAGCTTTCTTT
CASSSLRGFGGQGTEAFF
>TRBV6-5|TRBD1|.|TRBJ1-6
TGTGCCAGCAGAGCGACAGGGGGCGCATCACCCCTCCACTTT
CASRATGGASPLHF
>TRBV11-2|TRBD2|once|TRBJ2-5
TGTGCCAGCAGCTCATCCGGGACTAGCGGGAAAGAAGAGACCCAGTACTTC
CASSSSGTSGKEETQYF
>TRBV6-5|.|.|TRBJ1-5
TGTGCCAGCAGTTATCCAGGGTTTAGCAATCAGCCCCAGCATTTT
CASSYPGFSNQPQHF
>TRBV6-1|TRBD2|.|TRBJ2-7
TGTGCCAGCAGTGAATATAGCGGGAGGGTTAACGAGCAGTACTTC
CASSEYSGRVNEQYF
>TRBV19|TRBD1|.|TRBJ1-2
TGTGCCAGTACCACAGTCAGGACAGGGGATGGCTACACCTTC
CASTTVRTGDGYTF
>TRBV12-3/TRBV12-4|.|.|TRBJ2-1
TGTGCCAGCAGTCTTAACAATGAGCAGTTCTTC
CASSLNNEQFF
>TRBV6-2/TRBV6-3|.|.|TRBJ2-3
TGTGCCAGCAGCTCCGACGTCGGTGGAAGGAGAGCAGATACGCAGTATTTT
CASSSDVGGRRADTQYF
>TRBV14|.|.|TRBJ2-7
TGTGCCAGCAGCCTAGGCCCGGGACTGGGATTAGAGGAGCAGTACTTC
CASSLGPGLGLEEQYF
>TRBV9|.|.|TRBJ2-1
TGTGCCAGCAGCCCCAGATACAATGAGCAGTTCTTC
CASSPRYNEQFF
>TRBV30|.|.|TRBJ1-1
TGTGCCTGGAGTGTACTTTTACAGGGAGGGACTGAAGCTTTCTTT
CAWSVLLQGGTEAFF
>TRBV15|TRBD2|.|TRBJ2-3
TGTGCCACCAACTTAGCGGGAGGATGGGATACGCAGTATTTT
CATNLAGGWDTQYF
>TRBV24-1|TRBD2|once|TRBJ2-1
TGTGCCACCAGTGAGCCCTCAGCTCTAGCGGGAGGCCTCAATGAGCAGTTCTTC
CATSEPSALAGGLNEQFF
>TRBV5-4|.|.|TRBJ2-5
TGTGCCAGCAGCTCCCTACTAAGCGGAGCGGCGGAGACCCAGTACTTC
CASSSLLSGAAETQYF
>TRBV18|.|.|TRBJ2-2
TGTGCCAGCTCACCACCCTACCCTGGAGCGTCTCACACCGGGGAGCTGTTTTTT
CASSPPYPGASHTGELFF
>TRBV3-1/TRBV3-2|TRBD2|.|TRBJ2-6
TGTGCCAGCAGAGGAACACGGGGGTCCGGGAGGGAGAGCTCTGGGGCCAACGTCCTGACTTTC
CASRGTRGSGRESSGANVLTF
>TRBV5-3|.|.|TRBJ1-5
TGTGCCAGAAGCTTGGTGGGGTATAGCAATCAGCCCCAGCATTTT
CARSLVGYSNQPQHF